The TCR beta chain under discussion was sequenced for a study of molecular identifiers for immune sequencing clone quantification. Study-level information: Within a replicate experiment, RNA obtained from either roughly 20,000 or 100,000 naive CD8 cells was divided into five aliquots, and four of those aliquots were then sequenced.

The CDR3 covers 14 residues. V lost 4 bases and J lost 5; bases outside the gene matches: 5. The germline V gene encodes CDR1 MDHEN and CDR2 SYDVKM. The use of previously described methods and listed TCR primers produced the bulk TCR libraries. One entry per CDR3 protein, called by TCRdb with MiXCR from the PCR reads. The data contain hundreds of thousands of distinct CDR3 sequences, about 25% of them seen just once; the ten biggest clones take up 0.75% to 0.8%. In this sample, this clonotype turned up many times. The TCR sequence derives from a human donor in good health. Some libraries in this study had Jurkat cell RNA spiked in. Source material: naive CD8+ T cells from blood, with Jurkat cell RNA spiked in. The subset is: FACS-sorted CD8+CD4-CCR7+CD45RA+ naive T cells. The genes are TRBV28 and TRBJ2-3; 8 nucleotides agree with TRBD1. CDR3 residues: CASSYSGGGDTQYF. The CDR3 DNA follows: TGTGCCAGCAGTTATTCAGGGGGCGGAGATACGCAGTATTTT. Full variable domain (missing parts from reference TRBV28 and TRBJ2-3): DVKVTQSSRYLVKRTGEKVFLECVQDMDHENMFWYRQDPGLGLRLIYFSYDVKMKEKGDIPEGYSVSREKKERFSLILESASTNQTSMYLCASSYSGGGDTQYFGPGTRLTVL.